A single sample gave rise to the 30 T cell receptor beta chains below, sequenced in a study of shared clonotypes between healthy human individuals. Some clones are missing from TCRdb's copy, which holds only in-frame ones; the method was immunoSEQ multiplex PCR. Of 950,000 to 1,300,000 clones listed, 70% to 80% are singletons. Sequencing was carried out using memory CD4+ T cells sorted from blood. Subset given: CD45RA-negative fraction. Every receptor here comes from a man between 18 and 29 years old in good health.

V gene TRBV6-6 combines with J gene TRBJ2-6; perhaps TRBD1 as D (5 bases). The CDR3 has 14 amino acids. Trimming took 6 bases from V and 0 from J, leaving 6 bases between them. The germline V gene encodes CDR1 MNHNY and CDR2 SVGAGI (reference sequence). In DNA, the CDR3 is TGTGCCAGCAGGGGGCTCTCTGGGGCCAACGTCCTGACTTTC. Protein sequence: CASRGLSGANVLTF.

V usage is TRBV5-4 and J usage is TRBJ2-6; 8 bases line up with TRBD1. Trimming removed 4 bases from V and 2 bases from J; junction bases left unmatched: 5. Germline CDR1 SGHNT, CDR2 YYREEE (reference sequence). This CDR3 is built from 16 residues. The CDR3 DNA is TGTGCCAGCAGCATTTCAGGGGGCACTGGGGCCAACGTCCTGACTTTC. Residues: CASSISGGTGANVLTF.

This chain uses TRBV7-9 with TRBJ2-3, with D perhaps TRBD1 (6 bases). CDR3 size: 12 residues. V was trimmed by 3 bases and J by 6 bases, leaving 7 bases between them. From germline, CDR1 is SEHNR and CDR2 FQNEAQ (reference sequence). The CDR3 loop reads CASSLQGDTQYF. CDR3 DNA sequence: TGTGCCAGCAGCTTGCAGGGGGATACGCAGTATTTT.

This clone turned up a few times. The chain carries TRBV10-3 and TRBJ1-6, with D possibly matching TRBD1 (6 bases). The germline V gene encodes CDR1 ENHRY and CDR2 SYGVKD. The length of the CDR3 is 15 residues. Trimming removed 6 bases at V and 5 bases at J, with 14 bases between. The CDR3: CAISQGTPDNSPLHF. The CDR3 region has the DNA TGTGCCATCAGCCAGGGGACGCCGGATAATTCACCCCTCCACTTT.

The gene calls are TRBV6-1 and TRBJ2-5; D might be TRBD2 (5 bases). CDR1 is MNHNS and CDR2 is SASEGT in the germline V gene. The V gene lost 4 bases and the J gene lost 9 bases, with 9 bases spanning the gap. The CDR3 contains 11 residues. CDR3 sequence (DNA): TGTGCCAGCAGTGCCACCGGGGCCCAGTACTTC. The encoded protein is CASSATGAQYF.

About this clone itself: Relative to the germline gene, one junction end is altered; a read error may explain this. The rearrangement joins TRBV7-7 to TRBJ2-7, with 8 positions matching TRBD2. Germline V CDR1 and CDR2: SSHAT, FNYEAQ (reference sequence). This CDR3 is 19 amino acids long. The CDR3 region is CASSLEWSGGGPVSYEQYF. In DNA, the CDR3 is TGTGCTAGCAGCTTAGAGTGGTCGGGCGGGGGGCCCGTCTCCTACGAGCAGTACTTC.

The rearrangement joins TRBV6-1 to TRBJ2-1; tentative D call: TRBD2 (7 bases). CDR3 size: 14 residues. Trimming pared 6 bases from V and 5 bases from J, leaving 14 bases between. Germline V gene sequence: CDR1 MNHNS, CDR2 SASEGT. The CDR3 nucleotides are TGTGCCAGCAGAGGGAGGGGGGGGAACAATGAGCAGTTCTTC. Protein product: CASRGRGGNNEQFF.

The chain links TRBV28 to TRBJ1-3; 9 bases map to TRBD1. CDR3 length equals 15 residues. Trimming removed 5 bases from V and 9 bases from J; junction bases left unmatched: 11. The germline V gene encodes CDR1 MDHEN and CDR2 SYDVKM. The CDR3 nucleotides are TGTGCCAGCAGTCCCCGGGACAGGGTAGTCGGCACCATATATTTT. Amino acid sequence: CASSPRDRVVGTIYF. Supplemented by reference TRBV28 and TRBJ1-3, the full variable domain reads DVKVTQSSRYLVKRTGEKVFLECVQDMDHENMFWYRQDPGLGLRLIYFSYDVKMKEKGDIPEGYSVSREKKERFSLILESASTNQTSMYLCASSPRDRVVGTIYFGEGSWLTVV.

This clone was seen once. The rearrangement joins TRBV5-6 to TRBJ1-6; no firm D call. The CDR3 is 13 amino acids. V was pared by 1 base and J by 6 bases, with 5 bases between. Germline CDR1 is SGHDT and CDR2 is YYEEEE. In DNA, the CDR3 is TGTGCCAGCAGCTTGCCAGTTAATTCACCCCTCCACTTT. Translation gives CASSLPVNSPLHF.

The chain employs TRBV10-3 and TRBJ2-2; a possible D gene is TRBD2 (6 bases). This CDR3 is 15 amino acids long. The V gene's germline CDR1 is ENHRY and CDR2 SYGVKD. V lost 7 bases and J 2 bases, leaving 14 bases between the germline ends. CDR3 coding DNA: TGTGCCATCAACGGCGGGGCCGTAAACACCGGGGAGCTGTTTTTT. Protein product: CAINGGAVNTGELFF.

The chain links TRBV6-5 to TRBJ2-3; D call uncertain. Trimming cost V 5 bases and J 0 bases, with 9 bases left between them. This CDR3 comprises 14 residues. Germline-derived CDR1 and CDR2 are MNHEY and SVGAGI. Here the CDR3 DNA reads TGTGCCAGCAGTCTATCTAGAAGCACAGATACGCAGTATTTT. Its protein is CASSLSRSTDTQYF.

The chain uses TRBV29-1 and TRBJ2-7; D not certain. Germline V gene lookup returns CDR1 SQVTM and CDR2 ANQGSEA. The CDR3 consists of 11 residues. Deletions cut 3 bases from V and 4 bases from J, with 7 bases between. The CDR3 region has the DNA TGCAGCGTTGAGACTCAGTACGAGCAGTACTTC. Translated, it gives CSVETQYEQYF.

The chain uses TRBV5-1 and TRBJ2-1; 9 bases line up with TRBD1. The V gene end was trimmed by 0 bases and the J gene end by 4 bases; junction bases not matched to a gene: 2. CDR1 and CDR2 (germline): SGHRS, YFSETQ. This CDR3 spans 15 amino acids. This CDR3 reads CASSLATGGYNEQFF. CDR3 bases: TGCGCCAGCAGCTTGGCGACAGGGGGGTACAATGAGCAGTTCTTC.

J is TRBJ2-5 and V is TRBV7-8; tentatively, D is TRBD1 (6 bases). The CDR3 loop spans 16 amino acids. Trimming left V 1 base short and J 5 bases short, with 17 bases between. The germline V gene has CDR1 SGHVS and CDR2 FQNEAQ. CDR3 region: CASSLEEMGARETQYF. The CDR3 nucleotides are TGTGCCAGCAGCTTAGAGGAGATGGGGGCCAGGGAGACCCAGTACTTC.

Concerning this clone: Other nucleotide sequences in the sample specify the same CDR3. V and J are TRBV18 and TRBJ2-7; tentative D call: TRBD1 (6 bases). The germline gives CDR1 KGHSH, CDR2 LQKENI. CDR3 length: 12 amino acids. The V gene lost 6 bases and the J gene lost 6 bases, with 12 bases spanning the gap. The CDR3: CASSPTGSEQYF. The CDR3 region has the DNA TGTGCCAGCTCTCCTACAGGGTCCGAGCAGTACTTC.

The chain joins TRBV5-1 to TRBJ2-7, with D tentatively TRBD1 (5 bases). The CDR3 extends over 14 amino acids. Trimming removed 6 bases at V and 6 bases at J, with 19 bases between. Germline CDR1 is SGHRS and CDR2 is YFSETQ. This chain's CDR3 is CASTPQGRSGEQYF. CDR3 DNA: TGCGCCAGCACTCCCCAGGGCCGTAGTGGCGAGCAGTACTTC.

The chain carries TRBV21-1 and TRBJ2-7; TRBD1 reflects the table's D call only, with no check against the DNA. TRBV21-1 is termed a pseudogene. The CDR3 is made up of 14 amino acids. For the CDR3, the DNA is TGTGCCAGCAGCAAATGGCAGGGCGGAAACGAGCAGTACTTC. Translated: CASSKWQGGNEQYF.

V is TRBV5-1 and J is TRBJ2-7, with TRBD1 matching 9 bases. The junction had 5 bases not matched to a gene; V was cut back by 5 bases and J by 2 bases. The CDR3 sequence is 14 residues long. The germline gives CDR1 SGHRS, CDR2 YFSETQ. CDR3 amino acids: CASRSGTGPYEQYF. CDR3 DNA sequence: TGCGCCAGCAGGTCCGGGACAGGGCCCTACGAGCAGTACTTC.

The V and J genes are TRBV25-1 and TRBJ1-2; D is unclear. CDR1 is MGHDK, CDR2 SYGVNS, per germline. The CDR3 spans 12 residues. Trimming cost V 7 bases and J 2 bases, with 8 bases left between them. The CDR3 DNA sequence: TGTGCCAGCACCGCGCAGAACTATGGCTACACCTTC. It is translated as CASTAQNYGYTF.

This chain links TRBV28 with TRBJ1-6; D possibly corresponds to TRBD1 (5 bases). This CDR3 is built from 14 residues. V was pared by 6 bases and J by 6 bases, with 12 bases between. Germline V gene sequence: CDR1 MDHEN, CDR2 SYDVKM. CDR3 region: CASRGGTLNSPLHF. CDR3 bases: TGTGCCAGCAGGGGCGGGACCCTTAATTCACCCCTCCACTTT.

The J gene is TRBJ1-4, the V gene TRBV13; 9 bases align to TRBD1. CDR1 PRHDT and CDR2 FYEKMQ come from the germline V gene (reference sequence). The CDR3 covers 15 residues. V lost 2 bases, J lost 7 bases, and 5 bases stayed unmatched. CDR3 protein: CASSLTGTGLEKLFF. CDR3 nucleotides: TGTGCCAGCAGCTTAACTGGGACAGGGCTTGAAAAACTGTTTTTT.

This clone was seen repeatedly, ten times or more. The genes are TRBV2 and TRBJ1-4; the D gene is possibly TRBD1 (6 bases). The CDR3 spans 14 residues. The V gene's germline CDR1 is SNHLY and CDR2 FYNNEI. The V end was cut by 7 bases, the J end by 1 base, with 10 bases between. CDR3 protein: CASIKDRTNEKLFF. The CDR3 DNA reads TGTGCCAGCATAAAGGACAGAACTAATGAAAAACTGTTTTTT.

Of note for this clone: One end of the junction fails to match germline, which may point to a read error. This chain uses TRBV4-3 with TRBJ1-2; the match to TRBD1 covers 10 bases. Germline V gene data show CDR1 as LGHNA and CDR2 as YSLEER. The CDR3 loop spans 16 amino acids. CDR3: CASSQATGGAKYGYTF. Here the CDR3 DNA reads TGCGCCAGCAGCCAAGCGACAGGGGGCGCTAAGTATGGCTACACCTTC.

J is TRBJ2-1 and V is TRBV6-1; 11 positions agree with TRBD2. This CDR3 is 15 amino acids long. CDR1 is MNHNS and CDR2 is SASEGT in the germline V gene. V shed 6 bases, J shed 3 bases, and the junction held 4 bases outside the gene matches. CDR3 protein: CASRTGLAGYNEQFF. The CDR3 bases are TGTGCCAGCAGGACTGGACTAGCGGGCTACAATGAGCAGTTCTTC.

The rearrangement links TRBV30 to TRBJ2-5; D gene unclear. V lost 3 bases to trimming and J lost 1 base, with 6 bases between them. CDR1 and CDR2 (germline): GTSNPN, SVGIG (reference sequence). CDR3 size: 12 residues. CDR3 sequence reads: CAWSGFQETQYF. In DNA form, the CDR3 reads TGTGCCTGGAGCGGGTTCCAAGAGACCCAGTACTTC.

Only one count was recorded for this clone. The chain uses TRBV13 and TRBJ2-3, with D tentatively TRBD1 (6 bases). Trimming shortened V by 2 bases and J by 2 bases, and 8 bases separated the two germline ends. The CDR3 is 14 residues long. CDR1 PRHDT and CDR2 FYEKMQ come from the germline V gene (reference sequence). CDR3: CASSLRDNTDTQYF. CDR3 sequence (DNA): TGTGCCAGCAGCTTAAGGGACAACACAGATACGCAGTATTTT. The variable domain in full, with the rest retrieved from reference TRBV13 and TRBJ2-3, is AAGVIQSPRHLIKEKRETATLKCYPIPRHDTVYWYQQGPGQDPQFLISFYEKMQSDKGSIPDRFSAQQFSDYHSELNMSSLELGDSALYFCASSLRDNTDTQYFGPGTRLTVL.

This chain links TRBV6-5 with TRBJ2-6; a possible D gene is TRBD2 (5 bases). The V end lost 0 bases, the J end lost 4 bases, and 7 bases lay between the germline ends. CDR1 MNHEY and CDR2 SVGAGI come from the germline V gene. This CDR3 is built from 15 residues. CDR3 DNA: TGTGCCAGCAGTTACTCGAGGGTCGGGGCCAACGTCCTGACTTTC. As protein: CASSYSRVGANVLTF.

The table lists this clone with a count of one. The chain combines TRBV10-3 with TRBJ1-2, with unresolved D. Germline V lookup: CDR1 ENHRY, CDR2 SYGVKD. The CDR3 runs to 13 residues. Trimming took 4 bases from V and 0 from J, leaving 6 bases between them. CDR3 nucleotide sequence: TGTGCCATCAGTGTGGTGACTAACTATGGCTACACCTTC. Translated: CAISVVTNYGYTF.

The chain recombines TRBV10-1 with TRBJ2-7; D is ambiguous. The germline V and J ends were trimmed by 4 bases and 6 bases, with 13 bases remaining between them. In germline, CDR1 is WNHNN, CDR2 SYGVQD (reference sequence). This CDR3 has 13 amino acids. DNA for the CDR3: TGCGCCAGCAGTGTAAGGCTAGACGGCGAGCAGTACTTC. As protein: CASSVRLDGEQYF.

This chain connects TRBV29-1 to TRBJ2-5; no clear D gene. Germline CDR1 reads SQVTM; CDR2 reads ANQGSEA. V was shortened by 3 bases and J by 4 bases, with 6 bases between the two germline ends. The CDR3 extends over 11 amino acids. The CDR3 is CSVDDPETQYF. DNA of the CDR3: TGCAGCGTTGACGACCCAGAGACCCAGTACTTC.